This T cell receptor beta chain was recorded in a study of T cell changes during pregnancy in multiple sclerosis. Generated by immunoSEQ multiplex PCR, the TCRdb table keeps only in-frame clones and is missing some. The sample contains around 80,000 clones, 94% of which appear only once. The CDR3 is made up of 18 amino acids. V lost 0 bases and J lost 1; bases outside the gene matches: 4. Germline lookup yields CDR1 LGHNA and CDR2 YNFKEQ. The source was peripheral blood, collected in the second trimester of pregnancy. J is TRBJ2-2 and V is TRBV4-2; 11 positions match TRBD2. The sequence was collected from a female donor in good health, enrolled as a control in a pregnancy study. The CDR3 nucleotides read TGTGCCAGCAGCCAAGAGTTTACTAGCGGGAGGAACACCGGGGAGCTGTTTTTT. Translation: CASSQEFTSGRNTGELFF.